This T cell receptor beta chain was captured by sequencing in a study of blood T cell repertoires in COVID-19. Whole-study context: Material from acute and convalescent COVID-19 was sourced from the United States, Italy and Spain. Nucleic acid was either cDNA or gDNA, and it came from T cells, B-cell-depleted T cells, or PBMCs.

In the study's own analysis: Amplification from reference gene primers served as the basis for estimated nucleated cell counts. Profiled with immunoSEQ multiplex PCR; TCRdb holds only in-frame clones, not every one. D and trimming were read from the DNA, whereas the V and J calls and clone size are those reported in that table. This sample has hundreds of thousands of clones, with approximately 81% found just once. The ends were cut back, 6 bases at V and 7 bases at J, with 13 bases in the middle. CDR1 and CDR2 from the germline V gene are MNHEY and SMNVEV (reference sequence). The CDR3 sequence is 14 residues long.

The chain recombines TRBV27 with TRBJ1-6, with D tentatively TRBD1 (6 bases). The receptor comes from a man aged 35-49 years with acute or convalescent COVID-19. The source material was peripheral blood. CDR3 coding DNA: TGTGCCAGCAGACCCACGACAGGAAATTCACCCCTCCACTTT. Its translation is CASRPTTGNSPLHF.